The clone carrying this T cell receptor beta chain was recorded at least ten times. Its antigen is still unknown. The data originate from a study of neurological immune-mediated disorders. Per sequencing run, 15-18 subjects together gave over 160 million TCR-beta sequences. Via MiXCR, TCRdb re-called the 5' RACE reads, giving one row per CDR3 protein. In the table there are some 65,000 distinct CDR3 sequences, 5.2% of which are singletons. Trimming took 0 bases from V and 2 from J, leaving 13 bases between them. Germline CDR1 and CDR2: LGHDT and YNNKEL (reference sequence). CDR3 length equals 16 residues. Overall study results and limits: One related-CDR3 cluster, which may be a signature, held the repertoires of 18 of 34 multiple sclerosis patients after phylogenetic grouping. The greatest degree of TCR clonal expansion was observed in HTLV-1-associated myelopathy, with the lowest in multiple sclerosis, below that of healthy controls. There were no CDR3 amino acid sequences shared by expanded clones across subjects, a result suggesting private repertoires in all groups.

Sequencing input: PBMCs. The chain joins TRBV3-1 to TRBJ2-5; D gene uncertain. The receptor was derived from a woman aged 25 to 45 with multiple sclerosis. Here the CDR3 reads CASSQDELPEQETQYF. The CDR3 nucleotides are TGTGCCAGCAGCCAAGATGAGTTACCTGAACAAGAGACCCAGTACTTC.